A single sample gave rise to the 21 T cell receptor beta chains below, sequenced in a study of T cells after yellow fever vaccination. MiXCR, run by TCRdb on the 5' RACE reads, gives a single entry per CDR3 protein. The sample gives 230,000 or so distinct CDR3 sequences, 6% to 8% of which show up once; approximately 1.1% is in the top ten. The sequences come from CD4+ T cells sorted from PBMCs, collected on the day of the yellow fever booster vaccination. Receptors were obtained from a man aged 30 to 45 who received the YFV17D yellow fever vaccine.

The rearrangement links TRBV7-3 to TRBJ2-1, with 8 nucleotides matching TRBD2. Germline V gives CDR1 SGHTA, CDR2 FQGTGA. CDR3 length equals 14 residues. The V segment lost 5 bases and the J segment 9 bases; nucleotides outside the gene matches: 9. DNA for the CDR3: TGTGCCAGCAGCATTATAGCGGGACCGGGTGAGCAGTTCTTC. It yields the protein CASSIIAGPGEQFF. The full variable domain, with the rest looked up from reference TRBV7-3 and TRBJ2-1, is GAGVSQTPSNKVTEKGKYVELRCDPISGHTALYWYRQSLGQGPEFLIYFQGTGAADDSGLPNDRFFAVRPEGSVSTLKIQRTERGDSAVYLCASSIIAGPGEQFFGPGTRLTVL.

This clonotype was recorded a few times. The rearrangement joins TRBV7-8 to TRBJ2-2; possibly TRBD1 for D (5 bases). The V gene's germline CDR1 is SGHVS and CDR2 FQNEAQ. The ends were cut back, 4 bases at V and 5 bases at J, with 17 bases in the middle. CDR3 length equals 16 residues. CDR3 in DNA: TGTGCCAGCAGCTCAGAAAAGGCAGGGTTTACCGGGGAGCTGTTTTTT. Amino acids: CASSSEKAGFTGELFF.

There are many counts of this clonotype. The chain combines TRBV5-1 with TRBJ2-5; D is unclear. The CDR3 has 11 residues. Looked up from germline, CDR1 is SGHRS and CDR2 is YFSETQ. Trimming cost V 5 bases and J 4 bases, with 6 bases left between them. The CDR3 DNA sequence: TGCGCCAGCAGTGTTCGAGAGACCCAGTACTTC. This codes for CASSVRETQYF.

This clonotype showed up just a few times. CDR3 nucleotide sequence: TGTGCCAGCAGCTTTGGTGGTGATGGCTACACCTTC. It encodes CASSFGGDGYTF. This chain uses TRBV7-9 with TRBJ1-2; D gene uncertain. CDR1 and CDR2 from the germline V gene are SEHNR and FQNEAQ (reference sequence). Trimming cost V 3 bases and J 6 bases, with 8 bases left between them. The CDR3 is made up of 12 amino acids.

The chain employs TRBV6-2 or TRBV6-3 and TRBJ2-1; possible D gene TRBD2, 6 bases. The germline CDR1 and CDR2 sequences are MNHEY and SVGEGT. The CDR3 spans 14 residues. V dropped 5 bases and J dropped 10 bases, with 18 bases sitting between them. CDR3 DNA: TGTGCCAGCAGTATCCCCGGAGGGGTGCGGGAGCAGTTCTTC. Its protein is CASSIPGGVREQFF.

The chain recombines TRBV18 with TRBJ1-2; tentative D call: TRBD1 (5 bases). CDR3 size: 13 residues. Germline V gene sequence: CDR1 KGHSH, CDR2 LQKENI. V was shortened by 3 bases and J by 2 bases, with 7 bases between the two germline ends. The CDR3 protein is CASSPDINYGYTF. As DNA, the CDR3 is TGTGCCAGCTCACCGGACATAAACTATGGCTACACCTTC.

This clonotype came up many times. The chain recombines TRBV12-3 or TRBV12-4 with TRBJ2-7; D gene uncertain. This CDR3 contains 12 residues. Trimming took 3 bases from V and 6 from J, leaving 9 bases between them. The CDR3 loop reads CASSFEYGEQYF. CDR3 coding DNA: TGTGCCAGCAGTTTCGAATATGGCGAGCAGTACTTC.

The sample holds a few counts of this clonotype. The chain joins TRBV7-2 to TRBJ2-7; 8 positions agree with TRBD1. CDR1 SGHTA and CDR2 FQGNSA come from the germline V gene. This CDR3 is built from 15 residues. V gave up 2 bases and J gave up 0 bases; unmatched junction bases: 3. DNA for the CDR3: TGTGCCAGCAGCTTAACGACAGGGGACTCCTACGAGCAGTACTTC. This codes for CASSLTTGDSYEQYF.

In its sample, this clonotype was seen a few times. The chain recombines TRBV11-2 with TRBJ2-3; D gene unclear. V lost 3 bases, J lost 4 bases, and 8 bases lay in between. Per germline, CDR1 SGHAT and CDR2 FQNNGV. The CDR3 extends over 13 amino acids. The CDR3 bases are TGTGCCAGCAGCTTTAACTCGCCAGATACGCAGTATTTT. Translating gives CASSFNSPDTQYF.

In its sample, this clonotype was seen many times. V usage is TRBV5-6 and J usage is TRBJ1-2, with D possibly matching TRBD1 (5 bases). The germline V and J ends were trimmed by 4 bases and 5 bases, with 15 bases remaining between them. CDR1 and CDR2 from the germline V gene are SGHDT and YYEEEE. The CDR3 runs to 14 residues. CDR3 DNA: TGTGCCAGCAGCAACGGGAAACAGGCTTATGGCTACACCTTC. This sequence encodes CASSNGKQAYGYTF.

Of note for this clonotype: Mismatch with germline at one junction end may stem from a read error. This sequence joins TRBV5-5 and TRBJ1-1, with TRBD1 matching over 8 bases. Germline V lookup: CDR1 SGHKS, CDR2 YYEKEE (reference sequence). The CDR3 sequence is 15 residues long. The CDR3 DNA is TGTGCCAGCAGATTGGGGGGGACAGGCCCAACAAAAGCTTTCTTT. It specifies CASRLGGTGPTKAFF.

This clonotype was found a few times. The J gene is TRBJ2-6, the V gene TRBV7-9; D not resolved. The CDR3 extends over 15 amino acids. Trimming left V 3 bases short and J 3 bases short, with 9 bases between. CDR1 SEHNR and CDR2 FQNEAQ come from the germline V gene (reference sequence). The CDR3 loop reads CASSFGVNGANVLTF. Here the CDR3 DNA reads TGTGCCAGCAGCTTTGGGGTCAATGGGGCCAACGTCCTGACTTTC.

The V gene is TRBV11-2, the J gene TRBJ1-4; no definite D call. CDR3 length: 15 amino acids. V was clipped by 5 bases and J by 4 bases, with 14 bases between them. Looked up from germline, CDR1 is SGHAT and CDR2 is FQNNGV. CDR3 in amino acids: CASSPLWRNNEKLFF. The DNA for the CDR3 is TGTGCCAGCAGCCCACTGTGGCGGAATAATGAAAAACTGTTTTTT.

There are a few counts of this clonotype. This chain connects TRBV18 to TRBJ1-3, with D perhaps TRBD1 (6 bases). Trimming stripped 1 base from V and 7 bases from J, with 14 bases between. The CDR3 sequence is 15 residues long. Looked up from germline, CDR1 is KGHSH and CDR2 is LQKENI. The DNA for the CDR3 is TGTGCCAGCTCACCACGGGACATTCTAAGGAACACCATATATTTT. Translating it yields CASSPRDILRNTIYF.

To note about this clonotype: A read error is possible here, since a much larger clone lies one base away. The CDR3 DNA reads as TGTGCCAGGAGTTTCAGGGGCGGCTACGAGCAGTACTTC. Encoded protein: CARSFRGGYEQYF. This chain connects TRBV27 to TRBJ2-7, with D perhaps TRBD1 (6 bases). Germline lookup yields CDR1 MNHEY and CDR2 SMNVEV (reference sequence). CDR3 length: 13 amino acids.

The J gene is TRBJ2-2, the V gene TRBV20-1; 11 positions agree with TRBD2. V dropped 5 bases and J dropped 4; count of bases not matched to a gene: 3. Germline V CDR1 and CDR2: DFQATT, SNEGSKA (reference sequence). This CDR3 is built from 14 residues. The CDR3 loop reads CSAASGRSTGELFF. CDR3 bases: TGCAGTGCTGCTAGCGGGAGGTCCACCGGGGAGCTGTTTTTT.

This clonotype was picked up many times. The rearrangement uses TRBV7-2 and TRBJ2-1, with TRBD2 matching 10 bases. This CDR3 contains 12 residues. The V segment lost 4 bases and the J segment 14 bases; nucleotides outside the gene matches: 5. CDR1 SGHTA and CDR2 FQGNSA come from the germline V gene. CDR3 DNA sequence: TGTGCCAGCAGCTACCTAGCGGGAGTGGAGTTCTTC. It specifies CASSYLAGVEFF.

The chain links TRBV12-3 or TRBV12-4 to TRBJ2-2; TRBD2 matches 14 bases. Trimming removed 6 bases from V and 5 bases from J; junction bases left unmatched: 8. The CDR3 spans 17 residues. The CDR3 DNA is TGTGCCAGCAGCCTGGGACTAGCGGGAGCGGGGACCGGGGAGCTGTTTTTT. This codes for CASSLGLAGAGTGELFF.

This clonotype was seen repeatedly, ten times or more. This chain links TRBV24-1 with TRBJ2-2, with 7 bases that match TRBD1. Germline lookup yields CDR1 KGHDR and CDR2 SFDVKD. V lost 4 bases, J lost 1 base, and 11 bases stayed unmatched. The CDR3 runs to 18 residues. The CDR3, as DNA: TGTGCCACCAGTGAGGAAACTTCGTGGACAGGGAACACCGGGGAGCTGTTTTTT. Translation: CATSEETSWTGNTGELFF.

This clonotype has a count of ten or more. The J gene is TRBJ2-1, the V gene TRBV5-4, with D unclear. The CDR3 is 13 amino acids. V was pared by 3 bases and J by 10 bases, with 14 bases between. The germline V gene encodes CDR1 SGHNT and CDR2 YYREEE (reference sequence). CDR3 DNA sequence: TGTGCCAGCAGCTCGTGGTGGGCAGAGGAGCAGTTCTTC. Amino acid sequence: CASSSWWAEEQFF.

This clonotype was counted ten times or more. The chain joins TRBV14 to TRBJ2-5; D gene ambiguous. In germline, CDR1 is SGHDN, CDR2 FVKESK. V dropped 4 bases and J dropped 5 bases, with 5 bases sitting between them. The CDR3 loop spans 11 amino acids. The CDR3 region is CASSRVETQYF. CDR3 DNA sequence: TGTGCCAGCAGCCGAGTTGAGACCCAGTACTTC.